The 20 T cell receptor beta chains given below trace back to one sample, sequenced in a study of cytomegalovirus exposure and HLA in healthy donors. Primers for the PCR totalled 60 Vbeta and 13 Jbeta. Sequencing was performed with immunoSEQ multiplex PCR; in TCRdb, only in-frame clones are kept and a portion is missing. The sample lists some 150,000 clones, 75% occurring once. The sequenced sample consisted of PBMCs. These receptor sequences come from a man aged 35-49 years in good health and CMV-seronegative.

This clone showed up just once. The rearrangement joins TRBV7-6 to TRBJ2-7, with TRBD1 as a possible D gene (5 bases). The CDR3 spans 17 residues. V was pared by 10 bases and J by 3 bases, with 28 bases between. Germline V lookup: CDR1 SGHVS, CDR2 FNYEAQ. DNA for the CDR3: TGTGCCATCCTTCCCGTTGACAGAAACAATTTTAACTACGAGCAGTACTTC. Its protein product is CAILPVDRNNFNYEQYF.

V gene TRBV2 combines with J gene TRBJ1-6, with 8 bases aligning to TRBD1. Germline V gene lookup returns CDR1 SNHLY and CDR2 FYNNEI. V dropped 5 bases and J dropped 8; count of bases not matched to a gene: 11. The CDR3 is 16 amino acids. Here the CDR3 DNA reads TGTGCCAGCAGTTCCACCAGGACAGGGTTTGATTCACCCCTCCACTTT. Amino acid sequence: CASSSTRTGFDSPLHF.

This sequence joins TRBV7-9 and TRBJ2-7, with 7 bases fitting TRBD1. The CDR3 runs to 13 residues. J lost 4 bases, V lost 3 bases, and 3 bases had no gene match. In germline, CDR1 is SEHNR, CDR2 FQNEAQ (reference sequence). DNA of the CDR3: TGTGCCAGCAGCTTCGGACAGGCGTACGAGCAGTACTTC. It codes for CASSFGQAYEQYF.

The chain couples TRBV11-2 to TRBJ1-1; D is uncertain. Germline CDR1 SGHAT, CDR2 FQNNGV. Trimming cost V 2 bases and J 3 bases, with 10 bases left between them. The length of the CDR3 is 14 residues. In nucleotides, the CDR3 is TGTGCCAGCAGCTTATTGAGGGTCTACACTGAAGCTTTCTTT. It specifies CASSLLRVYTEAFF. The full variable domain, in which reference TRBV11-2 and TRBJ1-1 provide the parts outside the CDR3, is EAGVAQSPRYKIIEKRQSVAFWCNPISGHATLYWYQQILGQGPKLLIQFQNNGVVDDSQLPKDRFSAERLKGVDSTLKIQPAKLEDSAVYLCASSLLRVYTEAFFGQGTRLTVV.

CDR3 nucleotide sequence: TGTGCCAGCACCTACGGACAGGGCAAGTTCTACGAGCAGTACTTC. Its translation is CASTYGQGKFYEQYF. This chain connects TRBV27 to TRBJ2-7, with 8 bases that match TRBD1. This CDR3 spans 15 amino acids. Germline-derived CDR1 and CDR2 are MNHEY and SMNVEV (reference sequence). After removal of 7 bases from V and 3 bases from J, the junction contained 11 bases not matched to a gene.

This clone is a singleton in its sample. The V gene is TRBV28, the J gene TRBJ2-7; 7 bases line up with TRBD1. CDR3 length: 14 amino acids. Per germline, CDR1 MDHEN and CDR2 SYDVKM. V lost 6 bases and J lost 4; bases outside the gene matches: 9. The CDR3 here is CASSQTGYGYEQYF. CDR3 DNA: TGTGCCAGCAGCCAGACAGGGTACGGGTACGAGCAGTACTTC. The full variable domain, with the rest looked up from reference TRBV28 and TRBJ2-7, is DVKVTQSSRYLVKRTGEKVFLECVQDMDHENMFWYRQDPGLGLRLIYFSYDVKMKEKGDIPEGYSVSREKKERFSLILESASTNQTSMYLCASSQTGYGYEQYFGPGTRLTVT.

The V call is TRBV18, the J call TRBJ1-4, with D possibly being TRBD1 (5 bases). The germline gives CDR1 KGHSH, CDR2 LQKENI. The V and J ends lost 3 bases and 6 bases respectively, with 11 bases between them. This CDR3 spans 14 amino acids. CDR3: CASSPFSGYEKLFF. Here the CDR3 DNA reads TGTGCCAGCTCACCTTTCTCAGGGTATGAAAAACTGTTTTTT.

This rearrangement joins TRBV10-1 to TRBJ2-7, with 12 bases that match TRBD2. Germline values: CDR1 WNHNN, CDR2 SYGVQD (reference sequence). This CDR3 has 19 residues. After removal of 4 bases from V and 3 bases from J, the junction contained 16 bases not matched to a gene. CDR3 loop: CASSVVGTSGLSLNYEQYF. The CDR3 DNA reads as TGCGCCAGCAGTGTAGTAGGGACTAGCGGGCTGTCATTGAACTACGAGCAGTACTTC.

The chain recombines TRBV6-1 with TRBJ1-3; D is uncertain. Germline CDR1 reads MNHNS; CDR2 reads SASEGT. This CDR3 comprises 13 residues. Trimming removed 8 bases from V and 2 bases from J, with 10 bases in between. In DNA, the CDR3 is TGTGCCAGCGATTTACAGCCTGGAAACACCATATATTTT. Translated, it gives CASDLQPGNTIYF.

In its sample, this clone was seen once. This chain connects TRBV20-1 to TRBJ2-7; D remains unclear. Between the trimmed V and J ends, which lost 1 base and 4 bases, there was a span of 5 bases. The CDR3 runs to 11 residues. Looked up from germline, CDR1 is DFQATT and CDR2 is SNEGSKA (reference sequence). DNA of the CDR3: TGCAGTGCTAGAGCGGGTTACGAGCAGTACTTC. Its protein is CSARAGYEQYF.

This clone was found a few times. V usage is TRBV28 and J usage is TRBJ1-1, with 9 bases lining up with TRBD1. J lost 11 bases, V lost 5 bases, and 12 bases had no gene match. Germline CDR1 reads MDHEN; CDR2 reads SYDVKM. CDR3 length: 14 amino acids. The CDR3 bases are TGTGCCAGCAGTCCCCCGGGGACAGGGATGATTGCTTTCTTT. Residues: CASSPPGTGMIAFF.

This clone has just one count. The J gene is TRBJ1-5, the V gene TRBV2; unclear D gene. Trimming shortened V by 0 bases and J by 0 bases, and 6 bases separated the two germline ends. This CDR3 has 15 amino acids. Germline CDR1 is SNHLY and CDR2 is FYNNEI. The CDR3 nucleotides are TGTGCCAGCAGTGAAGCGAGCGGTAGCAATCAGCCCCAGCATTTT. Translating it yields CASSEASGSNQPQHF.

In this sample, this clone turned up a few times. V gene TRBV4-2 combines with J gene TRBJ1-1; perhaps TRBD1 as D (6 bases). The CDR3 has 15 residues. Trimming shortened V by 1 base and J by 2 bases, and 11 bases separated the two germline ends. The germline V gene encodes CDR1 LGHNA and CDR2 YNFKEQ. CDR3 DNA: TGTGCCAGCAGCCAAGCCCTACAGGGAAACACTGAAGCTTTCTTT. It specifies CASSQALQGNTEAFF.

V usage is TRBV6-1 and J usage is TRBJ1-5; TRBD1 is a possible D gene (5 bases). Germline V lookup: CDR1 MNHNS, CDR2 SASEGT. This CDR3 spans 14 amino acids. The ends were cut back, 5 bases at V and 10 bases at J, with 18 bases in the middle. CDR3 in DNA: TGTGCCAGCAGTCCTTTCAGGGAAGTGGGACCCCAGCATTTT. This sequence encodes CASSPFREVGPQHF.

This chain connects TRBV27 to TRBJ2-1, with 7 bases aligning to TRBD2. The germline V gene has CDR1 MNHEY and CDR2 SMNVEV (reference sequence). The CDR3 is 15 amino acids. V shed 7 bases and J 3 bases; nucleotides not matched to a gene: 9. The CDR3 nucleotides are TGTGCCAGCACCGGCTCCCGGGGGGTCTACAATGAGCAGTTCTTC. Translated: CASTGSRGVYNEQFF.

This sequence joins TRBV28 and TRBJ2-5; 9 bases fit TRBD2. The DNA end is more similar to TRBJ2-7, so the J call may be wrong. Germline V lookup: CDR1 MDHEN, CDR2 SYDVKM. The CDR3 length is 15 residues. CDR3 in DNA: TGTGCCAGCAGACCCGGACTAGCGTTGACCTACGAGCAGTACTTC. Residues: CASRPGLALTYEQYF.

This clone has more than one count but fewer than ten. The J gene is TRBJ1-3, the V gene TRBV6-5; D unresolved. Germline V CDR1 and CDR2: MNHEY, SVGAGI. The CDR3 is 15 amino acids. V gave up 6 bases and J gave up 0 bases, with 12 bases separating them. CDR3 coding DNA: TGTGCCAGCAGAAACCCGGGGAGCTCTGGAAACACCATATATTTT. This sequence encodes CASRNPGSSGNTIYF.

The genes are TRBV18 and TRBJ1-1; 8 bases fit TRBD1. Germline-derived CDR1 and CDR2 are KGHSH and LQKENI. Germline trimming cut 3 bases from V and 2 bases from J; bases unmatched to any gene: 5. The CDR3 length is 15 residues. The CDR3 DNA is TGTGCCAGCTCACCCCGGGGACAGGCTAACACTGAAGCTTTCTTT. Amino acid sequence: CASSPRGQANTEAFF.

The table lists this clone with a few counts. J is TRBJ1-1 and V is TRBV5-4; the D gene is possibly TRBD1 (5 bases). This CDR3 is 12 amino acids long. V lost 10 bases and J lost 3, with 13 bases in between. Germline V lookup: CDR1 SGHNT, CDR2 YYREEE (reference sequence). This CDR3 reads CASRTLHTEAFF. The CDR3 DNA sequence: TGTGCCTCCCGGACACTTCACACTGAAGCTTTCTTT. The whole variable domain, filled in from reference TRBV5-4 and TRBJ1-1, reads ETGVTQSPTHLIKTRGQQVTLRCSSQSGHNTVSWYQQALGQGPQFIFQYYREEENGRGNFPPRFSGLQFPNYSSELNVNALELDDSALYLCASRTLHTEAFFGQGTRLTVV.

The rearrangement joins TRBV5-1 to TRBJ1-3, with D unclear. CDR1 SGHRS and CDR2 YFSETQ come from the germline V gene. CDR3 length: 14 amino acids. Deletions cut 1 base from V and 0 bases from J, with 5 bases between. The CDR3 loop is CASSLSDSGNTIYF. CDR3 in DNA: TGCGCCAGCAGCTTGTCAGACTCTGGAAACACCATATATTTT.